The next 18 T cell receptor beta chains were all read from a single sample in a study of blood T cells in healthy people across ages. A second PCR of roughly 7 to 11 cycles used a sample-barcoded 5' primer and a J-beta primer mix. MiXCR, applied by TCRdb to the 5' RACE reads, yields one record per CDR3 protein. The table has hundreds of thousands of distinct CDR3 sequences, less than 80% seen once. The sample consisted of blood. Receptor source: a man aged 30 to 39 in good health.

This chain connects TRBV12-3 or TRBV12-4 to TRBJ2-3; no clear D. The CDR3 contains 14 residues. Trimming took off 6 bases at V and 3 bases at J, with 13 bases between the two ends. The CDR3 coding sequence is TGTGCCAGCAGAGATAATATGGGAACAGATACGCAGTATTTT. It encodes CASRDNMGTDTQYF.

The chain uses TRBV5-1 and TRBJ2-5; D is perhaps TRBD2 (5 bases). V lost 0 bases and J lost 7, with 13 bases in between. The CDR3 length is 14 residues. Germline V gene lookup returns CDR1 SGHRS and CDR2 YFSETQ. DNA for the CDR3: TGCGCCAGCAGCTTGGACTGGACTCGTGGGACCCAGTACTTC. Its protein product is CASSLDWTRGTQYF.

This clonotype was seen only a few times. The chain uses TRBV7-3 and TRBJ1-2; 7 nucleotides line up with TRBD1. CDR3 length: 15 amino acids. The J segment lost 2 bases and the V segment lost 1 base, leaving 4 bases of the junction unmatched. Germline CDR1 is SGHTA and CDR2 is FQGTGA. The CDR3 nucleotides are TGTGCCAGCAGCTTAATCGTGGGACAGAACTATGGCTACACCTTC. It encodes CASSLIVGQNYGYTF.

The rearrangement joins TRBV12-3 or TRBV12-4 to TRBJ2-1; 8 nucleotides line up with TRBD1. The V and J ends lost 7 bases and 4 bases, in that order; junction bases with no gene match: 9. This CDR3 contains 15 residues. This CDR3 is CASTLAGTGYNEQFF. CDR3 coding DNA: TGTGCCAGCACCCTAGCCGGGACAGGTTACAATGAGCAGTTCTTC.

This chain joins TRBV5-1 and TRBJ2-3; D is ambiguous. CDR3 length: 14 amino acids. The germline V and J ends were trimmed by 4 bases and 0 bases, with 9 bases remaining between them. Germline V gives CDR1 SGHRS, CDR2 YFSETQ. CDR3 in amino acids: CASSTTASTDTQYF. The CDR3 nucleotides are TGCGCCAGCAGCACAACAGCTAGCACAGATACGCAGTATTTT.

This rearrangement joins TRBV2 to TRBJ2-5; 7 bases fit TRBD1. The V gene end was trimmed by 7 bases and the J gene end by 4 bases; junction bases not matched to a gene: 9. Germline V gene sequence: CDR1 SNHLY, CDR2 FYNNEI. There are 14 residues in the CDR3. CDR3 amino acids: CASNFDRAGETQYF. In DNA form, the CDR3 reads TGTGCCAGCAACTTCGACAGGGCTGGAGAGACCCAGTACTTC.

The table lists this clonotype with a few counts. This chain uses TRBV4-2 with TRBJ1-2, with a tentative D call TRBD1 (5 bases). Germline V gene lookup returns CDR1 LGHNA and CDR2 YNFKEQ. This CDR3 is built from 16 residues. V lost 1 base, J lost 2 bases, and 14 bases lay in between. The CDR3 loop is CASSQVRDGSNYGYTF. Here the CDR3 DNA reads TGTGCCAGCAGCCAAGTCCGGGACGGCTCAAACTATGGCTACACCTTC.

This chain links TRBV3-1 with TRBJ2-7; D possibly uses TRBD1 or TRBD2 (5 bases each). The CDR3 contains 14 residues. CDR1 and CDR2 (germline): LGHDT, YNNKEL (reference sequence). V lost 4 bases, J lost 3 bases, and 13 bases lay in between. CDR3: CASSPRDGNYEQYF. In DNA, the CDR3 is TGTGCCAGCAGCCCTCGGGACGGCAACTACGAGCAGTACTTC.

The chain uses TRBV6-2 or TRBV6-3 and TRBJ1-6, with D maybe TRBD1 (5 bases). Trimming stripped 6 bases from V and 3 bases from J, with 30 bases between. The CDR3 has 21 amino acids. Per germline, CDR1 MNHEY and CDR2 SVGEGT. The CDR3 reads CASSYGFGQTRKSFYNSPLHF. The CDR3 DNA reads TGTGCCAGCAGCTACGGCTTTGGACAAACCCGTAAGAGCTTCTATAATTCACCCCTCCACTTT.

The V call is TRBV7-9, the J call TRBJ2-7; D assignment may be TRBD1 or TRBD2 (5 bases each). Trimming cost V 3 bases and J 5 bases, with 14 bases left between them. CDR1 is SEHNR and CDR2 is FQNEAQ in the germline V gene (reference sequence). There are 14 residues in the CDR3. CDR3 sequence: CASSLGPLGDEQYF. In DNA form, the CDR3 reads TGTGCCAGCAGCTTGGGACCGCTTGGCGACGAGCAGTACTTC.

This clonotype was detected many times. The rearrangement uses TRBV12-3 or TRBV12-4 and TRBJ2-5; D unresolved. The length of the CDR3 is 11 residues. Trimming took off 6 bases at V and 3 bases at J, with 5 bases between the two ends. In DNA, the CDR3 is TGTGCCAGCAGCTTCGAAGAGACCCAGTACTTC. Residues: CASSFEETQYF.

The chain carries TRBV10-3 and TRBJ2-4; 9 nucleotides align to TRBD1. The J call is in doubt because the DNA end fits TRBJ2-7 better. This CDR3 is 15 amino acids long. Germline V gives CDR1 ENHRY, CDR2 SYGVKD. CDR3 loop: CAISEPVGTGTEQYF. CDR3 coding DNA: TGTGCCATCAGTGAGCCGGTTGGGACAGGGACCGAGCAGTACTTC.

The chain is built from TRBV28 and TRBJ2-4; D is unclear. The J call may be mistaken, given a closer DNA end match to TRBJ2-7. The CDR3 runs 11 residues. Germline CDR1 is MDHEN and CDR2 is SYDVKM. The CDR3 DNA follows: TGTGCCGCCGGTAGTATGCACGAGCAGTACTTC. Amino acid sequence: CAAGSMHEQYF.

This clonotype was counted between two and nine times. The chain uses TRBV28 and TRBJ2-4; weak D call: TRBD2 (5 bases). The V end was cut by 5 bases, the J end by 1 base, with 6 bases between. This CDR3 comprises 13 residues. CDR1 and CDR2 (germline): MDHEN, SYDVKM. The CDR3 reads CASSPGAKNIQYF. The CDR3 DNA sequence: TGTGCCAGCAGTCCGGGGGCCAAAAACATTCAGTACTTC. The full variable domain, with the rest looked up from reference TRBV28 and TRBJ2-4, is DVKVTQSSRYLVKRTGEKVFLECVQDMDHENMFWYRQDPGLGLRLIYFSYDVKMKEKGDIPEGYSVSREKKERFSLILESASTNQTSMYLCASSPGAKNIQYFGAGTRLSVL.

The chain is built from TRBV28 and TRBJ2-1; D is perhaps TRBD2 (5 bases). V gave up 2 bases and J gave up 3 bases, with 23 bases separating them. This CDR3 is built from 19 residues. Germline values: CDR1 MDHEN, CDR2 SYDVKM. The CDR3, as DNA: TGTGCCAGCAGTTTAGAGTCTCGAGGGCCCCCCCGGAACTACAATGAGCAGTTCTTC. Translation: CASSLESRGPPRNYNEQFF.

The chain employs TRBV12-3 or TRBV12-4 and TRBJ2-7; D is perhaps TRBD1 or TRBD2 (5 bases each). With 4 bases removed from V and 0 bases from J, the gap between germline ends came to 16 bases. There are 16 residues in the CDR3. In nucleotides, the CDR3 is TGTGCCAGCAGTTGGGGACGCCTAGTCAGCTCCTACGAGCAGTACTTC. Its protein is CASSWGRLVSSYEQYF.

The J gene is TRBJ2-1, the V gene TRBV5-1; D may match TRBD1 or TRBD2 (5 bases each). CDR3 size: 15 residues. Germline CDR1 reads SGHRS; CDR2 reads YFSETQ. Trimming took off 4 bases at V and 4 bases at J, with 15 bases between the two ends. CDR3 sequence reads: CASSTYGTKYNEQFF. CDR3 bases: TGCGCCAGCAGCACGTACGGGACGAAGTACAATGAGCAGTTCTTC.

The chain combines TRBV30 with TRBJ1-1; D might be TRBD1 (5 bases). The length of the CDR3 is 13 residues. Germline V lookup: CDR1 GTSNPN, CDR2 SVGIG (reference sequence). Trimming stripped 3 bases from V and 1 base from J, with 9 bases between. The CDR3 DNA reads TGTGCCTGGAGCGTGGGGGGGAACACTGAAGCTTTCTTT. Encoded protein: CAWSVGGNTEAFF.